These T cell receptor beta chains were read from a single sample in a study of T-cell reconstitution after alpha-beta-depleted transplantation in children. TCRdb recomputed calls from the PCR reads with MiXCR, one row per CDR3 protein. This sample carries 280,000 or so distinct CDR3 sequences, around 10% of them seen once, and the ten largest clones take around 24%. The sample in question was peripheral blood, obtained 180 days after TCRalphabeta/CD19-depleted stem cell transplant. The origin of the receptors is a male patient aged 2-15 years who had a stem cell transplant for chronic granulomatous disease, so the T cells may come from the graft donor. The CDR3 runs from the conserved cysteine through the conserved F or W. The D gene is left open where the match is weak. For some rows the clone size is stated as once, few or many, or as a class when expanded; others skip it.

J | V | length | D | size | CDR3 | DNA
TRBJ2-7 | TRBV2 | 15 | - | many | CASTARDGLSYEQYF | TGTGCCAGCACTGCTAGGGACGGCCTCTCCTACGAGCAGTACTTC
TRBJ2-7 | TRBV20-1 | 11 | - | many | CSGTPNYEQYF | TGCAGTGGCACACCCAACTACGAGCAGTACTTC
TRBJ1-3 | TRBV29-1 | 13 | - | many | CSAVLNSGNTIYF | TGCAGCGCTGTACTGAACTCTGGAAACACCATATATTTT
TRBJ2-1 | TRBV29-1 | 12 | - | - | CSVQHNYNEQFF | TGCAGCGTCCAACATAATTACAATGAGCAGTTCTTC
TRBJ2-2 | TRBV9 | 15 | - | many | CASSVVGADTGELFF | TGTGCCAGCAGCGTAGTGGGGGCAGACACCGGGGAGCTGTTTTTT
TRBJ2-2 | TRBV28 | 15 | TRBD2 | many | CASRPAGAMTGELFF | TGTGCCAGCAGGCCAGCGGGAGCCATGACCGGGGAGCTGTTTTTT
TRBJ2-1 | TRBV5-1 | 16 | - | many | CASSPSTSSSYNEQFF | TGCGCCAGCAGCCCGTCTACCTCGAGCTCCTACAATGAGCAGTTCTTC
TRBJ2-3 | TRBV5-1 | 15 | TRBD1 | many | CASSLRTGSLNTQYF | TGCGCCAGCAGCTTGAGGACAGGTTCTTTGAATACGCAGTATTTT
TRBJ1-1 | TRBV29-1 | 12 | - | many | CSVLYLLGVAFF | TGCAGCGTTCTTTACCTCCTCGGGGTAGCTTTCTTT
TRBJ2-1 | TRBV9 | 14 | - | many | CASSPVNLAPEQFF | TGTGCCAGCAGCCCCGTGAATCTAGCCCCCGAGCAGTTCTTC
TRBJ1-6 | TRBV7-2 | 15 | - | many | CASSLVGGYNSPLHF | TGTGCCAGCAGCTTAGTTGGTGGATATAATTCACCCCTCCACTTT
TRBJ2-3 | TRBV30 | 12 | TRBD1 | many | CAWSVQGNTQYF | TGTGCCTGGAGTGTACAGGGGAATACGCAGTATTTT
TRBJ1-6 | TRBV7-9 | 14 | TRBD1 | many | CASSLDRDGSPLHF | TGTGCCAGCAGCCTTGACAGGGATGGTTCACCCCTCCACTTT
TRBJ1-2 | TRBV7-2 | 15 | - | - | CASSLTWGLNYGYTF | TGTGCCAGCAGCTTAACGTGGGGACTTAACTATGGCTACACCTTC
TRBJ1-1 | TRBV25-1 | 13 | - | many | CASSEGGGAEAFF | TGTGCCAGCAGTGAAGGTGGAGGCGCTGAAGCTTTCTTT
TRBJ2-1 | TRBV5-1 | 16 | TRBD2 | many | CASSLSWRGAGNEQFF | TGCGCCAGCAGCTTGTCATGGCGGGGGGCCGGAAATGAGCAGTTCTTC
TRBJ1-1 | TRBV9 | 14 | TRBD1 | many | CASSVKTGGTEAFF | TGTGCCAGCAGCGTAAAGACAGGGGGCACTGAAGCTTTCTTT
TRBJ2-7 | TRBV7-2 | 15 | - | many | CASSPQGGGAGEQYF | TGTGCCAGCAGCCCCCAAGGAGGGGGGGCTGGCGAGCAGTACTTC
TRBJ2-3 | TRBV20-1 | 14 | - | many | CSAQRPDSADTQYF | TGCAGTGCCCAACGGCCCGACTCGGCGGATACGCAGTATTTT
TRBJ2-7 | TRBV6-5 | 11 | - | many | CASSLQLEQYF | TGTGCCAGCAGTCTTCAGCTTGAGCAGTACTTC
TRBJ2-1 | TRBV12-3/TRBV12-4 | 13 | - | many | CASGPFVSSEQFF | TGTGCCAGCGGCCCTTTTGTTTCCAGTGAGCAGTTCTTC
TRBJ2-3 | TRBV4-2 | 17 | - | many | CASSQDRSERYTDTQYF | TGTGCCAGCAGCCAAGATCGGAGCGAGCGTTACACAGATACGCAGTATTTT
TRBJ2-1 | TRBV12-3/TRBV12-4 | 18 | TRBD2 | many | CASSFRAAKGLARNEQFF | TGTGCCAGCAGTTTCCGGGCCGCGAAGGGACTAGCCCGGAATGAGCAGTTCTTC
TRBJ2-5 | TRBV18 | 13 | TRBD2 | many | CASSPLAGETQYF | TGTGCCAGCTCACCCCTAGCGGGAGAGACCCAGTACTTC
TRBJ2-1 | TRBV5-1 | 14 | - | - | CASSLGARTNEQFF | TGCGCCAGCAGCTTGGGAGCTAGAACTAATGAGCAGTTCTTC
TRBJ2-5 | TRBV5-1 | 15 | - | many | CASSSTSTGRETQYF | TGCGCCAGCAGCTCCACCTCGACAGGGAGGGAGACCCAGTACTTC
TRBJ2-1 | TRBV2 | 16 | TRBD2 | - | CASSVGLAGVRNEQFF | TGTGCCAGCAGTGTGGGTCTAGCGGGGGTTAGGAATGAGCAGTTCTTC
TRBJ2-2 | TRBV12-3/TRBV12-4 | 12 | - | many | CASMGGPGELFF | TGTGCCAGCATGGGGGGACCCGGGGAGCTGTTTTTT
TRBJ1-4 | TRBV7-2 | 16 | - | many | CASSLALGGANEKLFF | TGTGCCAGCAGCTTAGCGCTCGGGGGGGCTAATGAAAAACTGTTTTTT
TRBJ2-1 | TRBV5-1 | 13 | TRBD1 | many | CATQGAHRDEQFF | TGCGCCACCCAGGGGGCTCATCGGGATGAGCAGTTCTTC
TRBJ2-5 | TRBV29-1 | 12 | - | many | CSVESPQETQYF | TGCAGCGTTGAGTCACCTCAAGAGACCCAGTACTTC
TRBJ2-7 | TRBV5-1 | 16 | - | - | CASSLGGPSLSYEQYF | TGCGCCAGCAGCTTGGGGGGACCCTCACTCTCCTACGAGCAGTACTTC
TRBJ1-1 | TRBV18 | 15 | - | few | CASSPPGAENTEAFF | TGTGCCAGCTCACCTCCTGGGGCAGAGAACACTGAAGCTTTCTTT
TRBJ2-2 | TRBV6-1 | 15 | TRBD2 | many | CASRAGGWNTGELFF | TGTGCCAGCCGGGCGGGGGGCTGGAACACCGGGGAGCTGTTTTTT
TRBJ1-1 | TRBV7-9 | 16 | - | many | CASSLGRDRANTEAFF | TGTGCCAGCAGCTTAGGTAGAGACAGAGCGAACACTGAAGCTTTCTTT
TRBJ2-2 | TRBV6-1 | 15 | - | many | CASSEAPSLAGELFF | TGTGCCAGCAGTGAAGCTCCATCACTAGCCGGGGAGCTGTTTTTT
TRBJ2-1 | TRBV19 | 15 | TRBD2 | many | CASSVRTSGSDEQFF | TGTGCCAGTAGTGTGAGGACTAGCGGGAGCGATGAGCAGTTCTTC
TRBJ2-1 | TRBV29-1 | 12 | TRBD2 | many | CTVRLAGDEQFF | TGCACCGTCCGACTAGCGGGGGATGAGCAGTTCTTC
TRBJ2-1 | TRBV10-3 | 13 | TRBD2 | many | CATGGRGDNEQFF | TGTGCCACCGGGGGGCGGGGGGACAATGAGCAGTTCTTC
TRBJ2-3 | TRBV6-5 | 16 | - | many | CASSYGLGGRADTQYF | TGTGCCAGCAGTTACGGTTTGGGGGGTCGGGCAGATACGCAGTATTTT
TRBJ2-3 | TRBV5-1 | 16 | TRBD1 | - | CASSLAPGTGGSTQYF | TGCGCCAGCAGCTTGGCCCCCGGGACAGGGGGCAGTACGCAGTATTTT